This TCR beta chain was profiled in a study of control samples from healthy donors and cancer patients. Per germline, CDR1 WNHNN and CDR2 SYGVQD (reference sequence). V was clipped by 7 bases and J by 5 bases, with 17 bases between them. The length of the CDR3 is 14 residues. The assay was immunoSEQ multiplex PCR, and TCRdb's table has in-frame clones only and misses some. The sample yields fewer than 100,000 clones, more than 75% seen once. Sequencing was done on a sample of blood. This chain links TRBV10-1 with TRBJ1-1, with D uncertain. The TCR sequence derives from a woman aged 60-75 years in good health. In DNA, the CDR3 is TGCGCCAGCAAAATAGGACCTTCAGAAACTGAAGCTTTCTTT. Translation: CASKIGPSETEAFF.